This T cell receptor beta chain was found in a study of shared clonotypes between healthy human individuals. V dropped 6 bases and J dropped 8 bases, with 18 bases sitting between them. The CDR3 runs 14 residues. Germline assignment: CDR1 MDHEN and CDR2 SYDVKM. This clone was recorded only once. The naive CD8 subset, CD45RO-negative cells positively selected for CCR7, excluded terminally differentiated effector memory CD45RA+ cells. Libraries were prepared by immunoSEQ multiplex PCR; TCRdb keeps only in-frame clonotypes and omits some of them. The data hold 2 million to 2.5 million clones, with roughly 91% observed a single time.

The TCR sequence derives from a man between 18 and 29 years old in good health. Some clones in this sample may be carry-over from other donors' samples. J is TRBJ2-3 and V is TRBV28, with D uncertain. Material: naive CD8+ T cells from PBMCs. The DNA for the CDR3 is TGTGCCAGCAGCCCATGGGCACGTTTAGGTACGCAGTATTTT. This codes for CASSPWARLGTQYF.